Listed below are T cell receptor beta chains from one sample, sequenced in a study of blood T cells in healthy people across ages. MiXCR was run by TCRdb on the 5' RACE reads, yielding one entry per CDR3 protein. The table shows more than 800,000 distinct CDR3 sequences, with 29% occurring only once. Sequences were obtained from blood. These receptors were taken from a woman older than 75 in good health. Each CDR3 is given with its conserved first and last residue. D genes are given only for firm matches. Clone size is stated in some rows and not others, as once, few, many or a class when expanded.

d_call	v_call	clone_size	j_call	cdr3_nt	cdr3_aa
NA	TRBV6-2/TRBV6-3	NA	TRBJ2-5	TGTGCCAGCAGTTCTTCCAGAGGAGGGCGAGAGACCCAGTACTTC	CASSSSRGGRETQYF
TRBD2	TRBV29-1	NA	TRBJ2-1	TGCAGCGTTGAAGGCGGGGGAACTTACAATGAGCAGTTCTTC	CSVEGGGTYNEQFF
TRBD1	TRBV10-3	few	TRBJ1-5	TGTGCCATCAGTGAGGGACAGGCCTCCTATCAGCCCCAGCATTTT	CAISEGQASYQPQHF
NA	TRBV6-2/TRBV6-3	NA	TRBJ1-1	TGTGCCAGCAGGACAATTTCGGGGAACGGCGTTGGTACTGAAGCTTTCTTT	CASRTISGNGVGTEAFF
NA	TRBV12-3/TRBV12-4	many	TRBJ2-7	TGTGCCAGCAGTTCCCACACAGGGATGTCGGGCGAGCAGTACTTC	CASSSHTGMSGEQYF
NA	TRBV7-2	NA	TRBJ2-2	TGTGCCATCTCGGGCCACCTGGTATCCGGGGAGCTGTTTTTT	CAISGHLVSGELFF
NA	TRBV6-5	many	TRBJ2-7	TGTGCCAGCAGTTACCCCGGGGGAAGGAGGGAGCAGTACTTC	CASSYPGGRREQYF
NA	TRBV7-6	NA	TRBJ2-2	TGTGCCAGCAGCGACCCCGGAGGGCAGGGGCGGCTGTTTTTT	CASSDPGGQGRLFF
TRBD1	TRBV5-4	NA	TRBJ2-3	TGTGCCAGCAGCAGCCGACAGGGGGTGGCCGATACGCAGTATTTT	CASSSRQGVADTQYF
TRBD1	TRBV7-6	NA	TRBJ2-2	TGTGCCAGCAGCTCCACAGGGGGGAGGCCGAACACCGGGGAGCTGTTTTTT	CASSSTGGRPNTGELFF
TRBD2	TRBV7-2	once	TRBJ2-5	TGTGCCAGCAGCTTTGGAGCGGGAGGTCCGCATTTGGAGACCCAGTACTTC	CASSFGAGGPHLETQYF
NA	TRBV12-3/TRBV12-4	many	TRBJ2-4	TGTGCCAGCAGTTTCTCGACCGCCAAAAACATTCAGTACTTC	CASSFSTAKNIQYF
NA	TRBV12-3/TRBV12-4	NA	TRBJ1-5	TGTGCCAGCATGAGAGCCCCGTCTGACAATCAGCCCCAGCATTTT	CASMRAPSDNQPQHF
NA	TRBV18	NA	TRBJ2-3	TGTGCCAGCTCACACTCAACCGGGACCCTTAAAATAGATGCGCAGTATTTT	CASSHSTGTLKIDAQYF
NA	TRBV7-6	NA	TRBJ1-2	TGTGCCAGCAGCTTAGAGTACAGCCCGGACGGCTACACCTTC	CASSLEYSPDGYTF
NA	TRBV20-1	NA	TRBJ2-5	TGCAGTGGGAAGCGAACAGCTCAAGAGACCCAGTACTTC	CSGKRTAQETQYF
NA	TRBV6-1	NA	TRBJ2-5	TGTGCCAGCAGTGAAAGGGGAGGGGGCGAGACCCAGTACTTC	CASSERGGGETQYF
TRBD2	TRBV7-8	NA	TRBJ2-6	TGTGCCAGCAGGATGGGGGGGTCTGGGGCCAACGTCCTGACTTTC	CASRMGGSGANVLTF
NA	TRBV4-3	many	TRBJ2-7	TGCGCCAGCAGCCAAGATTGGGGAAACTCCTACGAGCAGTACTTC	CASSQDWGNSYEQYF
NA	TRBV6-2/TRBV6-3	many	TRBJ2-3	TGTGCCAGCAGTTACCCAGGGACCCCTGGGGATACGCAGTATTTT	CASSYPGTPGDTQYF
NA	TRBV12-3/TRBV12-4	NA	TRBJ2-7	TGTGCCAGCAGTACCCACCCCGTGCAGTACTTC	CASSTHPVQYF
NA	TRBV4-1	NA	TRBJ1-2	TGCGCCAGCAGCCCCAATTGGGCAGGTGGATACGGCTACACCTTC	CASSPNWAGGYGYTF
NA	TRBV7-2	many	TRBJ2-3	TGTGCCAGCAGCTCCCAGCATGGGGATACGCAGTATTTT	CASSSQHGDTQYF
TRBD1	TRBV2	few	TRBJ1-1	TGTGCCAGCAGTCCATCTAGGGACAGGGTCACTGAAGCTTTCTTT	CASSPSRDRVTEAFF
TRBD1	TRBV6-1	NA	TRBJ1-1	TGTGCCAGCAACCCCGGACAGGGGACCTTAAACACTGAAGCTTTCTTT	CASNPGQGTLNTEAFF